The 11 T cell receptor beta chains below all came from one sample that was sequenced in a study of CD8 T cells in Susac syndrome. An amount of RNA that ranged from roughly 0.5 to 1 ug was reverse transcribed with random hexamers. TCRdb re-called the immunoSEQ multiplex PCR reads through MiXCR, storing one row per CDR3 protein. The top ten clones hold approximately 0.12% of a sample with some 130,000 distinct CDR3 sequences, roughly 94% of them seen once. Sequences were obtained from CD4+ T cells from PBMCs. Receptors were obtained from a human donor with multiple sclerosis.

This clonotype was observed a single time. The J gene is TRBJ2-1, the V gene TRBV5-4; tentatively, D is TRBD2 (6 bases). Per the germline V gene, CDR1 is SGHNT and CDR2 is YYREEE (reference sequence). This CDR3 is built from 16 residues. Trimming pared 4 bases from V and 0 bases from J, leaving 14 bases between. CDR3 in amino acids: CASSRGGSGSYNEQFF. The CDR3 nucleotides are TGTGCCAGCAGCCGCGGAGGTAGCGGCTCCTACAATGAGCAGTTCTTC.

The chain carries TRBV20-1 and TRBJ2-7; tentative D call: TRBD2 (6 bases). V was cut by 2 bases and J by 1 base, with 15 bases left in between. The CDR3 totals 15 residues. CDR1 is DFQATT and CDR2 is SNEGSKA in the germline V gene (reference sequence). CDR3 amino acids: CSARMGGGDSYEQYF. DNA of the CDR3: TGCAGTGCTAGAATGGGAGGCGGCGATTCCTACGAGCAGTACTTC.

V and J are TRBV9 and TRBJ1-6, with TRBD1 as a possible D gene (5 bases). The V gene lost 3 bases and the J gene lost 15 bases, with 25 bases spanning the gap. The germline CDR1 and CDR2 sequences are SGDLS and YYNGEE. CDR3 size: 16 residues. The CDR3 DNA reads TGTGCCAGCAGCGCCGGTGTAGGGGACCCACCATTGCGCCTCCACTTT. Translation gives CASSAGVGDPPLRLHF.

The CDR3 sequence is CSVGGPTGEITDTQYF. The CDR3 DNA is TGCAGCGTGGGTGGACCGACAGGGGAGATCACAGATACGCAGTATTTT. V gene TRBV29-1 combines with J gene TRBJ2-3, with 8 bases identical to TRBD1. This CDR3 has 16 residues. The ends lost 6 bases at V and 2 bases at J; junction bases unmatched: 13. The germline CDR1 and CDR2 sequences are SQVTM and ANQGSEA.

This clonotype was found once. The V and J genes are TRBV14 and TRBJ1-2, with a tentative D call TRBD1 (5 bases). Germline assignment: CDR1 SGHDN and CDR2 FVKESK. The CDR3 runs to 13 residues. Trimming shortened V by 1 base and J by 4 bases, and 7 bases separated the two germline ends. Here the CDR3 DNA reads TGTGCCAGCAGCCAAGGAGGGGTCTATGGCTACACCTTC. Its translation: CASSQGGVYGYTF.

J is TRBJ1-6 and V is TRBV7-2; D may be TRBD1 (5 bases). The V gene lost 1 base and the J gene lost 8 bases, with 9 bases spanning the gap. Germline values: CDR1 SGHTA, CDR2 FQGNSA. This CDR3 has 14 amino acids. CDR3 DNA sequence: TGTGCCAGCAGCTTAGGGGGGAAGGATTCACCCCTCCACTTT. The encoded protein is CASSLGGKDSPLHF. Complete variable domain (other parts from reference TRBV7-2 and TRBJ1-6): GAGVSQSPSNKVTEKGKDVELRCDPISGHTALYWYRQSLGQGLEFLIYFQGNSAPDKSGLPSDRFSAERTGGSVSTLTIQRTQQEDSAVYLCASSLGGKDSPLHFGNGTRLTVT.

The chain couples TRBV29-1 to TRBJ1-1; D is undetermined. The germline gives CDR1 SQVTM, CDR2 ANQGSEA. The CDR3 consists of 15 residues. V lost 4 bases, J lost 2 bases, and 17 bases lay in between. The CDR3, as DNA: TGCAGCGTTGGTTTAGGTTCAACTGATAACACTGAAGCTTTCTTT. Encoded protein: CSVGLGSTDNTEAFF.

The chain combines TRBV3-1 with TRBJ2-1, with TRBD2 as a possible D gene (5 bases). The CDR3 length is 13 residues. Germline CDR1 reads LGHDT; CDR2 reads YNNKEL (reference sequence). V shed 2 bases and J shed 9 bases, with 11 bases lying between them. In DNA form, the CDR3 reads TGTGCCAGCAGCCAACGAAATCGGGGTGAGCAGTTCTTC. It yields the protein CASSQRNRGEQFF.

The CDR3 nucleotides are TGTGCCAGCAGTTACGTGGGGACGGCTAATGAAAAACTGTTTTTT. It encodes CASSYVGTANEKLFF. V usage is TRBV6-5 and J usage is TRBJ1-4; maybe TRBD1 (5 bases). The CDR3 contains 15 residues. Trimming shortened V by 2 bases and J by 3 bases, and 10 bases separated the two germline ends. Germline CDR1 is MNHEY and CDR2 is SVGAGI.

The chain combines TRBV24-1 with TRBJ2-7; D is undetermined. The CDR3 length is 17 residues. Deletions cut 1 base from V and 3 bases from J, with 18 bases between. Germline-derived CDR1 and CDR2 are KGHDR and SFDVKD. The CDR3 sequence: CATSDFLSSPPYYEQYF. CDR3 DNA: TGTGCCACCAGTGATTTCCTATCGTCTCCCCCCTACTACGAGCAGTACTTC.

This chain joins TRBV27 and TRBJ1-1; tentative D call: TRBD1 (6 bases). The CDR3 covers 14 residues. From germline, CDR1 is MNHEY and CDR2 SMNVEV (reference sequence). Deletions cut 8 bases from V and 1 base from J, with 14 bases between. The CDR3 DNA is TGTGCCAGCCTTGACAGGTACCCGAACACTGAAGCTTTCTTT. Residues: CASLDRYPNTEAFF.